This T cell receptor beta chain was profiled in a study of blood T cell repertoires in COVID-19. Source study methods: Amplification of reference gene primers was used by the study to estimate nucleated cell counts. Data came from immunoSEQ multiplex PCR; TCRdb stores just in-frame clones and leaves some out. V, J and clone size reflect that table, while D and trimming were determined from the DNA. The repertoire holds approximately 20,000 clones, 80% seen once, with about 13% in the top ten. Material: peripheral blood. The sequence derives from a man aged 60 to 75 with active COVID-19.

Here the CDR3 reads CASSQAGTSGIGEQFF. The CDR3 region has the DNA TGTGCCAGCAGCCAAGCCGGGACTAGCGGGATTGGTGAGCAGTTCTTC. The chain has TRBV4-2 and TRBJ2-1, with 13 bases that match TRBD2. The CDR3 totals 16 residues. Per the germline V gene, CDR1 is LGHNA and CDR2 is YNFKEQ. With 1 base clipped from V and 9 bases from J, the junction kept 6 bases outside the gene matches.